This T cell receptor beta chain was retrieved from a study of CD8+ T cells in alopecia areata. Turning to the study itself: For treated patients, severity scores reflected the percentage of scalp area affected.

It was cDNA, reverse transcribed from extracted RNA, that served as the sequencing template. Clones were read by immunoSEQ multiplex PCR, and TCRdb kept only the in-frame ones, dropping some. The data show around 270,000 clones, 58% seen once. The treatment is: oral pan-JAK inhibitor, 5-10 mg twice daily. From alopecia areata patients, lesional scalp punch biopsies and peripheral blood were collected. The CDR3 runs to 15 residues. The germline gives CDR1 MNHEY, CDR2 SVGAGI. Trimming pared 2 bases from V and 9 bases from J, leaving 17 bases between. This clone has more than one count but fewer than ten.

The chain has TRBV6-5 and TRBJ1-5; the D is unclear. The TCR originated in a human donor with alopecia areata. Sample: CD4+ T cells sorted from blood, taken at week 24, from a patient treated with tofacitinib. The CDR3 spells CASSYVTESQWPQHF. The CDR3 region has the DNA TGTGCCAGCAGTTACGTAACGGAGTCCCAATGGCCCCAGCATTTT.